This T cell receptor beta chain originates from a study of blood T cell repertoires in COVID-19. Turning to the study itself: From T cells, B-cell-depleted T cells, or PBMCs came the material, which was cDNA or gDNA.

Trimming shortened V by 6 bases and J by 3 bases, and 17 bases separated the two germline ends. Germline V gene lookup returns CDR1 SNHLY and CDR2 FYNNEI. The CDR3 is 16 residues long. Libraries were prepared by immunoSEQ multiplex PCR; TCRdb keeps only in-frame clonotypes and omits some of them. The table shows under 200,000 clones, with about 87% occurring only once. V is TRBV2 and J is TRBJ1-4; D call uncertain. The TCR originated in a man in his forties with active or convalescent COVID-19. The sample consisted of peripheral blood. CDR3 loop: CASRSIMGPSNEKLFF. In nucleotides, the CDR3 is TGTGCCAGCAGGAGCATTATGGGCCCCTCTAATGAAAAACTGTTTTTT.